This is a list of T cell receptor beta chains from one sample in a study of T cell responses to AZD1222 COVID-19 vaccine. Here immunoSEQ multiplex PCR was the method, and the copy in TCRdb shows in-frame clones only, minus some. This table has tens of thousands of clones, about nine tenths appearing once. The sample was peripheral blood, taken on day 0 of AZD1222 vaccination. The receptors stem from an adult in good health. Both conserved end residues are part of each CDR3. The D gene is left open where the match is weak. Clone size is given for some rows only: seen once, a few or many times, or a class if the clone is expanded.

D,J,V,size,length,DNA,CDR3
TRBD2,TRBJ2-2,TRBV6-2/TRBV6-3,.,16,TGTGCCAGCAGTTACCGACTAGCGGGGACCACCGGGGAGCTGTTTTTT,CASSYRLAGTTGELFF
.,TRBJ1-1,TRBV6-1,.,13,TGTGCCAGCAGTGACGTGGGGGCGTGGGAAGCTTTCTTT,CASSDVGAWEAFF
.,TRBJ1-2,TRBV6-4,.,14,TGTGCCAGCAGTAGGGGGGCAGGGGACTATGGCTACACCTTC,CASSRGAGDYGYTF
.,TRBJ2-7,TRBV13,.,13,TGTGCCAGCAGCCGGGAGAACTCCTACGAGCAGTACTTC,CASSRENSYEQYF
.,TRBJ2-7,TRBV19,.,12,TGTGCCAGTAGTATCTGGGGCTACGAGCAGTACTTC,CASSIWGYEQYF
.,TRBJ2-3,TRBV7-9,.,14,TGTGCCAGCAGCTTGGACCGTAGCACAGATACGCAGTATTTT,CASSLDRSTDTQYF
TRBD2,TRBJ2-1,TRBV5-1,.,16,TGCGCCAGCAGCTATCTCTCTAGCGGAGTATACAATGAGCAGTTCTTC,CASSYLSSGVYNEQFF
.,TRBJ2-3,TRBV11-3,.,13,TGTGCCAGCAGCTTAGGAGGAGCAGATACGCAGTATTTT,CASSLGGADTQYF
.,TRBJ2-7,TRBV6-5,.,13,TGTGCCAGCACCTCGGACAAAACCTACGAGCAGTACTTC,CASTSDKTYEQYF
.,TRBJ2-1,TRBV2,once,12,TGTGCCAGCAGTTTACGGGACTCTAGGCAGTTCTTC,CASSLRDSRQFF
TRBD2,TRBJ2-7,TRBV19,.,14,TGTGCCAGTACCCCGACTAGCGGGAGCTGCGAGCAGTACTTC,CASTPTSGSCEQYF
.,TRBJ2-1,TRBV5-6,once,14,TGTGCCAGCAGCTCGCGTGGGGCGGACAATGAGCAGTTCTTC,CASSSRGADNEQFF
.,TRBJ1-3,TRBV9,.,15,TGTGCCAGCAGCGTAGGAACAGACTCTGGAAACACCATATATTTT,CASSVGTDSGNTIYF
TRBD2,TRBJ2-1,TRBV13,.,15,TGTGCCAGCAGCTTGGCGGGGGACTTCTACAATGAGCAGTTCTTC,CASSLAGDFYNEQFF
.,TRBJ2-7,TRBV27,.,14,TGTGCCAGCAGTTTAACCGGCAGTACCTACGAGCAGTACTTC,CASSLTGSTYEQYF
.,TRBJ1-2,TRBV9,once,14,TGTGCCAGCAGCGCGATTACAGGGTCCTATGGCTACACCTTC,CASSAITGSYGYTF
TRBD1,TRBJ1-5,TRBV12-3/TRBV12-4,.,13,TGTGCCAGCAGGCCGGGACAGGATCAGCCCCAGCATTTT,CASRPGQDQPQHF
.,TRBJ1-3,TRBV21-1,few,15,TGTGCCAGCAGCATCCCCAGGGTGAATGGAAACACCATATATTTT,CASSIPRVNGNTIYF
.,TRBJ2-3,TRBV6-6,.,15,TGTGCCAGCAGACAGGGGACCGGAGGGAAGGATCCGCAGTATTTT,CASRQGTGGKDPQYF
TRBD1,TRBJ2-2,TRBV6-5,once,14,TGTGCCAGCTTGGGACGGACAGGCACCGGGGAGCTGTTTTTT,CASLGRTGTGELFF
.,TRBJ1-2,TRBV12-5,.,12,TGTGCTAGTGGTTTTGAGAGCCGGGACTACACCTTC,CASGFESRDYTF
.,TRBJ1-1,TRBV29-1,once,10,TGCAGCGTTTACGTTTCTGAAGCTTTCTTT,CSVYVSEAFF
.,TRBJ1-6,TRBV7-8,.,14,TGTGCCAGCAGCTTTCTCGGGGGTAATTCACCCCTCCACTTT,CASSFLGGNSPLHF
TRBD1,TRBJ2-2,TRBV29-1,.,14,TGCAGCGCTGAACGGACAGGGGTCACCGGGGAGCTGTTTTTT,CSAERTGVTGELFF
TRBD2,TRBJ2-3,TRBV14,.,16,TGTGCCAGCAGCCTACTAGCGGGGATAGTCGCAGATACGCAGTATTTT,CASSLLAGIVADTQYF
TRBD2,TRBJ2-2,TRBV30,once,14,TGTGCCTGGAGTATGCGGGGGGGCCCCGGGGAGCTGTTTTTT,CAWSMRGGPGELFF
.,TRBJ2-7,TRBV11-1,.,15,TGTGCCAGCAGCCGCATAGCGGCAAGCTCCTACGAGCAGTACTTC,CASSRIAASSYEQYF
.,TRBJ1-1,TRBV5-6,.,12,TGTGCCAGCAGCTTGAGGTACACTGAAGCTTTCTTT,CASSLRYTEAFF
.,TRBJ2-1,TRBV29-1,.,11,TGCAGCGTAGGGGAGTACAATGAGCAGTTCTTC,CSVGEYNEQFF
.,TRBJ1-2,TRBV7-9,.,15,TGTGCCAGCAGCTTAGGTCAGGGTCTTCCTATCGGCTACACCTTC,CASSLGQGLPIGYTF
TRBD1,TRBJ2-3,TRBV10-3,once,16,TGTGCCATCAGTGAGTCGATAGGGCAGGGGGCATATACGCAGTATTTT,CAISESIGQGAYTQYF
.,TRBJ2-6,TRBV6-5,once,15,TGTGCCAGCAGTCGAGCAGACTCTGGGGCCAACGTCCTGACTTTC,CASSRADSGANVLTF
.,TRBJ1-5,TRBV10-3,.,16,TGTGCCATCAGTGAGTCTGGTGGCAGGGCCAATCAGCCCCAGCATTTT,CAISESGGRANQPQHF
.,TRBJ1-2,TRBV5-1,.,14,TGCGCCAGCAGCTTGGCGAACAGGGAGGATGGCTACACCTTC,CASSLANREDGYTF
.,TRBJ2-2,TRBV5-1,.,14,TGCGCCAGCAGCTTGGGGCAGGGTTCCGGGGAGCTGTTTTTT,CASSLGQGSGELFF
TRBD1,TRBJ1-1,TRBV5-4,.,13,TGTGCCAGCAGCTCCGGGACAGGGGCTGAAGCTTTCTTT,CASSSGTGAEAFF
TRBD2,TRBJ2-7,TRBV18,.,14,TGTGCCAGCTCACCCACTAGCGTAGCGGGTGAGCAGTACTTC,CASSPTSVAGEQYF
TRBD2,TRBJ2-1,TRBV30,.,13,TGTGCCTGGAGTAGCGGGAGATTGAATGAGCAGTTCTTC,CAWSSGRLNEQFF
.,TRBJ1-6,TRBV6-2/TRBV6-3,.,13,TGTGCCAGCAGTGGGACTTTCAATTCACCCCTCCACTTT,CASSGTFNSPLHF
TRBD2,TRBJ2-1,TRBV5-1,.,14,TGCGCCAGCAGCGACGGACTAGCCTACAATGAGCAGTTCTTC,CASSDGLAYNEQFF
.,TRBJ2-7,TRBV4-2,.,14,TGTGCCAGCAGCCCGGAGCGGAACTCCTACGAGCAGTACTTC,CASSPERNSYEQYF
.,TRBJ1-1,TRBV4-3,.,17,TGCGCCAGCAGCCAAGAACTCCGGGTTCGTGGGGGCACTGAAGCTTTCTTT,CASSQELRVRGGTEAFF
TRBD2,TRBJ2-7,TRBV27,.,15,TGTGCCAGCAGTTTAACTAGCGGACCGTCCTACGAGCAGTACTTC,CASSLTSGPSYEQYF
.,TRBJ2-7,TRBV6-5,once,14,TGTGCCAGCAGACAGACCACTACCTCCTACGAGCAGTACTTC,CASRQTTTSYEQYF
TRBD2,TRBJ2-1,TRBV18,.,15,TGTGCCAGCTCCCTTGGACTAGCGGGAAAGAATGAGCAGTTCTTC,CASSLGLAGKNEQFF
.,TRBJ1-1,TRBV29-1,.,14,TGCAGCGCCCTTGGGGGGGCAACGAACACTGAAGCTTTCTTT,CSALGGATNTEAFF
.,TRBJ2-7,TRBV19,.,13,TGTGCCAGTAGTATTTTAATCAGGGGCGAGCAGTACTTC,CASSILIRGEQYF
.,TRBJ1-1,TRBV29-1,.,12,TGCAGCGTTGATCGGTCCGACACTGAAGCTTTCTTT,CSVDRSDTEAFF
.,TRBJ1-4,TRBV6-1,.,17,TGTGCCAGCAGTGAAGTACACATGGGGCGGGGTAATGAAAAACTGTTTTTT,CASSEVHMGRGNEKLFF
TRBD1,TRBJ1-6,TRBV2,.,17,TGTGCCAGCAGTGAAGTCCGGGACAGTCTTTATAATTCACCCCTCCACTTT,CASSEVRDSLYNSPLHF
TRBD1,TRBJ2-2,TRBV3-1/TRBV3-2,.,17,TGTGCCAGCAGCCGACTACCGGGACAGGGACGCACCGGGGAGCTGTTTTTT,CASSRLPGQGRTGELFF
.,TRBJ1-2,TRBV5-1,.,13,TGCGCCAGCAGCTTGGGAGCCAGGAGGGGCTACACCTTC,CASSLGARRGYTF